The present TCR beta chain was sequenced within a study of T and B cells in COVID-19 patients. For the study at large: Median age was about 30 years in the recovered cohort and 67 years in the active-infection cohort.

Blood genomic DNA input for TRB amplification was about 240-500 ng. TRB rearrangements were amplified by multiplex PCR with BIOMED2 TRB-A/B primers. From the multiplex PCR reads, TCRdb called clonotypes with MiXCR, one entry per CDR3 protein. The sample consists of some 5,000 distinct CDR3 sequences, under 30% of them appearing once. CDR3 length: 13 residues. V lost 4 bases and J 4 bases, leaving 11 bases between the germline ends. Germline CDR1 reads SGHRS; CDR2 reads YFSETQ. The clonotype comes from a human donor with active COVID-19. The chain carries TRBV5-1 and TRBJ2-5; D is undetermined. Sequenced material: blood. CDR3: CASSEVAVETQYF. The CDR3 bases are TGCGCCAGCAGCGAAGTAGCAGTAGAGACCCAGTACTTC.